This T cell receptor beta chain was documented in a study of cytomegalovirus exposure and HLA in healthy donors. There are 14 residues in the CDR3. V shed 6 bases, J shed 3 bases, and the junction held 4 bases outside the gene matches. Germline V gives CDR1 LNHDA, CDR2 SQIVND (reference sequence). Researchers ran the PCR with 60 Vbeta and 13 Jbeta primers. Per the original methods: Around 10 million of the about 80 million unique TCR beta chains counted in a later analysis were shared. Sequenced by immunoSEQ multiplex PCR; TCRdb stores in-frame clones only, minus some. The V and J calls and clone size come from that table; D and trimming were worked out from the DNA. The sample includes some 200,000 clones, 80% seen only once; the top ten take 0.5% to 0.8%.

The rearrangement joins TRBV19 to TRBJ2-5; 10 bases align to TRBD1. Sequencing used PBMCs. The TCR originated in a boy younger than 18 in good health and CMV-seronegative. This CDR3 reads CASSATGGKETQYF. The DNA of the CDR3 is TGTGCCAGTAGCGCGACAGGGGGCAAAGAGACCCAGTACTTC.